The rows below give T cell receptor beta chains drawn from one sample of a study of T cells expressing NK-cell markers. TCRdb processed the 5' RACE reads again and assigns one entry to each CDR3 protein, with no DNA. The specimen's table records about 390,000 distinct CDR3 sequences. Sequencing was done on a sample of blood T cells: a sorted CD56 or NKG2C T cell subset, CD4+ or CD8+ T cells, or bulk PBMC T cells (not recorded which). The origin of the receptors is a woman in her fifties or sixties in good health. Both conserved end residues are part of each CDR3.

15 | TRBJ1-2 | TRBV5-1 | CASSLVVNKLYGYTF
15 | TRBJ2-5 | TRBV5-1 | CASSLDPGLEETQYF
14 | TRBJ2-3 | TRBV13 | CASSSPTGTDTQYF
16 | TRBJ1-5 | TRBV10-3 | CAISDLAGDGNQPQHF
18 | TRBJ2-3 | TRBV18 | CASSEELAGPSSTDTQYF
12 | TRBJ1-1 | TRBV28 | CASSLPITEAFF
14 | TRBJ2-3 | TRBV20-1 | CSARGLAGVGTQYF
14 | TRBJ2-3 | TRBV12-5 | CASGLAGGKDTQYF
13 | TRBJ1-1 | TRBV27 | CASSLRGGVEAFF
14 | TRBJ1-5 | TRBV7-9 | CASSLTGFVQPQHF
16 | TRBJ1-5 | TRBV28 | CASSSPTGIGNQPQHF
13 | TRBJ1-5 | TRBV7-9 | CASRATGDQPQHF
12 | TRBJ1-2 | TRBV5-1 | CASIGEGDGYTF
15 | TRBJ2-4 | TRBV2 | CASSEASRPKNIQYF
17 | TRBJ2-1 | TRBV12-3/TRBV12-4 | CASSFSAGKSSYNEQFF
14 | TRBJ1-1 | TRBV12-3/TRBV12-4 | CASSLGQGFTEAFF
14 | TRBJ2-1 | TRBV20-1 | CSAPSRGRANEQFF
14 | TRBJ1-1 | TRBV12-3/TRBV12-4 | CASSPDRRNTEAFF
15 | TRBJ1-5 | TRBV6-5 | CASTKGGKGNQPQHF
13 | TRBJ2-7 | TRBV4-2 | CASRSSLSYEQYF
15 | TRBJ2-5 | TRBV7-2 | CASSLFSGKSETQYF
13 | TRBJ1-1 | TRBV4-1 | CASSLRQESEAFF
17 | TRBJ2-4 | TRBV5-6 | CASSLAGAGRAKNIQYF
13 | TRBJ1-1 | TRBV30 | CAWLLGGGTEAFF
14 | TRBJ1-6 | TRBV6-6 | CASRNREPNSPLHF
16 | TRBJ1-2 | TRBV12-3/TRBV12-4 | CASSLAPGTPNYGYTF
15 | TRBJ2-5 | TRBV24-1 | CATGASGRNQETQYF
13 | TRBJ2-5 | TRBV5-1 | CASSFPGTYTQYF
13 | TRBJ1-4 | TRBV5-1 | CASREQDNEKLFF
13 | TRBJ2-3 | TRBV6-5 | CASSYGVGDTQYF
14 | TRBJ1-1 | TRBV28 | CASGGDRGRTEAFF
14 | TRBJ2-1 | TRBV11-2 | CASSDGAVSLEQFF
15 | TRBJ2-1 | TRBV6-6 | CAARGPGIISNEQFF
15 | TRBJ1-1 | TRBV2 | CASSTRQGSMREAFF
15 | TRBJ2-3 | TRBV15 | CATSRDRSNYDTQYF
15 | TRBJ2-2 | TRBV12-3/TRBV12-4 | CASRRTGGDTGELFF
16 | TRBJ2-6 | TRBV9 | CASSRPRVGGANVLTF
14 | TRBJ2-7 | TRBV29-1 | CSVEDAASSYEQYF
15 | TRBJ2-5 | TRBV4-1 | CASSRRVLLQETQYF
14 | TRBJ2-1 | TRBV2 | CASTWVLSANEQFF
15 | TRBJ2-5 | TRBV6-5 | CASSLEAGIQETQYF
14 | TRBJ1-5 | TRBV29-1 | CSGWTPGSNQPQHF
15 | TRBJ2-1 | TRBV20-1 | CSARDKGRGYNEQFF
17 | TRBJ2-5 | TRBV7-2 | CASSLEVKGHNQETQYF
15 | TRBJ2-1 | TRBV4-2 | CASSQLRGRGDEQFF
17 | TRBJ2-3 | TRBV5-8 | CASSYPLAGGLADTQYF
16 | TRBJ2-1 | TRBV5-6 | CASSSGTSGYHNEQFF
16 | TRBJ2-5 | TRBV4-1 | CASSPGGGRAEETQYF
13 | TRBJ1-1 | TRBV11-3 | CASTPNENTEAFF
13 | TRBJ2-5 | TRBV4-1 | CASSQGQWETQYF
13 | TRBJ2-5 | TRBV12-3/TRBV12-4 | CASSTQQGKTQYF
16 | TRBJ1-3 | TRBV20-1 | CSARVQDPSSGNTIYF
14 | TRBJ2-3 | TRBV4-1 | CASSQVVSGDTQYF
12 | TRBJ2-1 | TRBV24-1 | CATSDLRAGPFF
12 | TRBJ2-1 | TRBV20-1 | CSASGRAWEQFF